The 5 T cell receptor beta chains given below trace back to one sample, sequenced in a study of T cell repertoires in cytomegalovirus infection. TCRdb ran MiXCR on the reads and lists one entry per CDR3 protein. The data contain under 200,000 distinct CDR3 sequences, more than 9% of them singletons. Sequencing was done on a sample of PBMCs. These receptors all stem from a human donor in good health (CMV status not recorded). Some clones in this sample may be carry-over from other donors' samples.

This clonotype was counted many times. J is TRBJ1-6 and V is TRBV5-4; D is undetermined. Germline V gene data show CDR1 as SGHNT and CDR2 as YYREEE (reference sequence). The CDR3 sequence is 14 residues long. The V end was cut by 3 bases, the J end by 9 bases, with 13 bases between. CDR3 protein: CASSSMQGSSPLHF. Here the CDR3 DNA reads TGTGCCAGCAGCTCTATGCAAGGGAGTTCACCCCTCCACTTT.

This clonotype has ten or more counts. This chain links TRBV4-1 with TRBJ1-4, with TRBD1 identical over 9 bases. J was trimmed by 6 bases and V by 5 bases; bases with no gene match: 4. The CDR3 covers 14 residues. The germline V gene encodes CDR1 MGHRA and CDR2 YSYEKL. CDR3 bases: TGCGCCAGCAGCACCCGACAGGGGGATGAAAAACTGTTTTTT. Its translation: CASSTRQGDEKLFF.

This clonotype was recorded many times. The gene calls are TRBV6-2 or TRBV6-3 and TRBJ1-2; D possibly corresponds to TRBD1 (6 bases). This CDR3 is 13 amino acids long. Germline V lookup: CDR1 MNHEY, CDR2 SVGEGT. V shed 7 bases and J shed 4 bases, with 13 bases lying between them. The CDR3 DNA reads as TGTGCCAGCATCTCGGGACAACTCTATGGCTACACCTTC. Its protein product is CASISGQLYGYTF.

Ten or more counts support this clonotype. The chain is built from TRBV7-2 and TRBJ1-3; 8 bases map to TRBD1. V lost 4 bases to trimming and J lost 2 bases; unmatched junction nucleotides: 10. The CDR3 length is 17 residues. Per germline, CDR1 SGHTA and CDR2 FQGNSA. The CDR3 here is CASSSGQGLGPGNTIYF. The CDR3 DNA reads as TGTGCCAGCAGCTCTGGACAGGGCCTTGGACCTGGAAACACCATATATTTT.

This clonotype was seen many times. The V call is TRBV7-2, the J call TRBJ2-7, with TRBD2 matching over 8 bases. The length of the CDR3 is 13 residues. The germline CDR1 and CDR2 sequences are SGHTA and FQGNSA. Trimming took 5 bases from V and 3 from J; bases not matched to a gene: 3. CDR3 residues: CASSPGLGYEQYF. As DNA, the CDR3 is TGTGCCAGCAGCCCGGGACTAGGCTACGAGCAGTACTTC.